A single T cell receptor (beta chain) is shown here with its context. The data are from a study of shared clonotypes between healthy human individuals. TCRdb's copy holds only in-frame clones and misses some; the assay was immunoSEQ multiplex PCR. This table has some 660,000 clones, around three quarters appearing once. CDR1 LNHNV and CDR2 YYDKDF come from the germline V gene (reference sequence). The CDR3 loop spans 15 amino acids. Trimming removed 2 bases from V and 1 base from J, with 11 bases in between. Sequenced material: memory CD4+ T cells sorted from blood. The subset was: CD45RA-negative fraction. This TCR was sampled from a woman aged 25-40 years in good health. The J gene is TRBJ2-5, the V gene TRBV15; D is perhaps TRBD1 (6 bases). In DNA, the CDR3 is TGTGCCACCAGCAGACGACAGGCCCCCCAAGAGACCCAGTACTTC. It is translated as CATSRRQAPQETQYF.